This T cell receptor (beta chain) was captured in a study of blood T cell repertoires in COVID-19. Using immunoSEQ multiplex PCR, the repertoire was profiled, and TCRdb retains in-frame clones only, with some absent. The sample consists of under 250,000 clones, over 65% of them appearing once. CDR1 is ENHRY, CDR2 SYGVKD, per germline. Trimming cost V 5 bases and J 2 bases; bases outside gene matches: 9. The CDR3 sequence is 18 residues long. The sequence was collected from a woman in her 70s with active or convalescent COVID-19. The specimen was peripheral blood. The chain couples TRBV10-3 to TRBJ2-6, with 10 bases aligning to TRBD1. CDR3 nucleotide sequence: TGTGCCATCAGTCAGGCCGGGACAGGGGACCCTGGGGCCAACGTCCTGACTTTC. It yields the protein CAISQAGTGDPGANVLTF.